The 2 T cell receptor beta chains below all came from one sample that was sequenced in a study of OX40 agonist ivuxolimab in advanced cancers. TCRdb's copy holds only in-frame clones and misses some; the assay was immunoSEQ multiplex PCR. The data hold 45,000 to 75,000 clones, with around 75% observed a single time. The starting material was CD4+ or CD8+ T cells sorted from blood, obtained in a trial of the OX40 agonist ivuxolimab. Source of these receptors: an adult with an advanced solid tumor such as melanoma, head and neck, liver or kidney cancer.

Comments on this clone: This sample also contains other DNA sequences that code for the same CDR3. The CDR3 region is CASSGAYEQYF. CDR3 nucleotide sequence: TGTGCCAGCAGTGGTGCCTACGAGCAGTACTTC. This sequence joins TRBV2 and TRBJ2-7; D ambiguous. The CDR3 has 11 amino acids. Trimming removed 4 bases from V and 2 bases from J, with 3 bases in between. The V gene's germline CDR1 is SNHLY and CDR2 FYNNEI.

This chain uses TRBV5-6 with TRBJ2-2; D gene uncertain. V lost 0 bases and J lost 6, with 6 bases in between. CDR3 length equals 13 residues. Germline CDR1 reads SGHDT; CDR2 reads YYEEEE. CDR3 DNA: TGTGCCAGCAGCTTGGGACTGGCCGGGGAGCTGTTTTTT. Translation: CASSLGLAGELFF.